This is a list of T cell receptor beta chains from one sample in a study of cytomegalovirus exposure and HLA in healthy donors. Clones were read by immunoSEQ multiplex PCR, and TCRdb kept only the in-frame ones, dropping some. The sample lists tens of thousands of clones, roughly 78% seen once, with 4.4% in the top ten. The source material was PBMCs. The receptors originated from a male donor in good health and CMV-seropositive. The CDR3 runs from the conserved cysteine through the conserved F or W. D genes are given only for firm matches. Expanded clones get a size class; other rows say once, few or many, or leave the size out.

.,TRBD2,TRBJ2-5,TRBV29-1,CSVVVWTSGVGETQYF,TGCAGCGTTGTAGTTTGGACTAGCGGTGTGGGGGAGACCCAGTACTTC
.,.,TRBJ2-2,TRBV28,CASSLPTGNTGELFF,TGTGCCAGCAGTTTACCGACGGGGAACACCGGGGAGCTGTTTTTT
few,.,TRBJ2-3,TRBV2,CASTEQGVSTDTQYF,TGTGCCAGCACCGAACAAGGGGTATCCACAGATACGCAGTATTTT
.,.,TRBJ2-6,TRBV7-9,CASNTGANVLTF,TGTGCCAGCAACACTGGGGCCAACGTCCTGACTTTC
.,.,TRBJ2-7,TRBV30,CAWSVLAGRGEQYF,TGTGCCTGGAGTGTACTGGCGGGAAGGGGCGAGCAGTACTTC
.,TRBD1,TRBJ2-1,TRBV27,CASSLLRGRRIGSNEQFF,TGTGCCAGCAGTTTATTGAGGGGGCGGAGAATCGGCTCCAATGAGCAGTTCTTC
.,TRBD2,TRBJ2-7,TRBV27,CASKSQTSGSSEQYF,TGTGCCAGCAAATCGCAGACTAGCGGGAGTAGTGAGCAGTACTTC
.,.,TRBJ2-7,TRBV10-1,CASSDGREQYF,TGCGCCAGCAGTGATGGGCGCGAGCAGTACTTC
.,.,TRBJ2-3,TRBV6-6,CASSYVTVGEDTQYF,TGTGCCAGCAGTTACGTGACGGTAGGGGAAGATACGCAGTATTTT
.,.,TRBJ1-6,TRBV15,CATSRVGGNSPLHF,TGTGCCACCAGCAGAGTGGGGGGGAATTCACCCCTCCACTTT
.,TRBD1,TRBJ2-1,TRBV5-6,CASTEVGTGWDEQFF,TGTGCCAGCACCGAGGTGGGGACAGGGTGGGATGAGCAGTTCTTC
.,TRBD2,TRBJ2-7,TRBV28,CASSLGGVGTSSYEQYF,TGTGCCAGCAGTTTAGGCGGGGTCGGGACTAGCTCGTACGAGCAGTACTTC
.,.,TRBJ1-2,TRBV28,CASSLFQINYGYTF,TGTGCCAGCAGTTTATTCCAGATCAACTATGGCTACACCTTC
.,.,TRBJ2-5,TRBV10-3,CATQAAGMETQYF,TGTGCCACGCAAGCTGCAGGGATGGAGACCCAGTACTTC
.,TRBD1,TRBJ1-1,TRBV27,CASSFPGGGTEAFF,TGTGCCAGCAGTTTTCCAGGGGGCGGCACTGAAGCTTTCTTT
.,TRBD2,TRBJ2-7,TRBV5-1,CASSLERGSSYEQYF,TGCGCCAGCAGCTTGGAGCGGGGGAGCTCCTACGAGCAGTACTTC
once,TRBD1,TRBJ2-3,TRBV28,CASSFIRDRVQDTQYF,TGTGCCAGCAGTTTCATCCGGGACAGGGTCCAAGATACGCAGTATTTT
.,.,TRBJ1-2,TRBV5-1,CASSPRVDYGYTF,TGCGCCAGCAGCCCCCGGGTCGACTATGGCTACACCTTC
once,.,TRBJ2-1,TRBV27,CASSLSSGNNEQFF,TGTGCCAGCAGTTTATCATCGGGGAACAATGAGCAGTTCTTC
once,.,TRBJ1-4,TRBV30,CAWSVLTTVGEKLFF,TGTGCCTGGAGTGTTTTGACAACGGTCGGAGAAAAACTGTTTTTT
.,TRBD1,TRBJ1-2,TRBV28,CASSRIQGAYYGYTF,TGTGCCAGCAGTAGAATACAGGGGGCCTACTATGGCTACACCTTC
.,TRBD1,TRBJ1-1,TRBV29-1,CSARDRGSMNTEAFF,TGCAGCGCCAGGGACAGGGGCAGCATGAACACTGAAGCTTTCTTT
.,TRBD1,TRBJ1-2,TRBV29-1,CSVEKIGQGFGYTF,TGCAGCGTTGAAAAAATCGGACAGGGATTTGGCTACACCTTC
once,.,TRBJ1-2,TRBV5-4,CASSLVGVHGYTF,TGTGCCAGCAGCTTGGTCGGAGTACATGGCTACACCTTC
once,TRBD2,TRBJ2-7,TRBV7-9,CASSPGLAGGNEQYF,TGTGCCAGCAGTCCCGGACTAGCGGGAGGGAACGAGCAGTACTTC
.,.,TRBJ2-2,TRBV28,CASSRVIVTGELFF,TGTGCCAGCAGCCGGGTAATCGTCACCGGGGAGCTGTTTTTT
few,TRBD2,TRBJ2-1,TRBV27,CASSAGTSGNEQFF,TGTGCCAGCAGCGCCGGGACTAGCGGCAATGAGCAGTTCTTC
.,.,TRBJ2-1,TRBV5-1,CASSHSTNRGAGEQFF,TGCGCCAGCAGCCATAGCACCAATCGGGGGGCCGGGGAGCAGTTCTTC
.,TRBD1,TRBJ2-7,TRBV30,CAWKGAPYEQYF,TGTGCCTGGAAGGGGGCCCCCTACGAGCAGTACTTC
.,TRBD1,TRBJ2-7,TRBV7-9,CASSLVLTGGTYEQYF,TGTGCCAGCAGCTTAGTTTTAACAGGGGGTACCTACGAGCAGTACTTC
once,.,TRBJ2-7,TRBV20-1,CSATTSNEQYF,TGCAGTGCAACGACTAGTAACGAGCAGTACTTC
few,.,TRBJ2-7,TRBV20-1,CSASGSHEQYF,TGCAGTGCTAGCGGGAGCCACGAGCAGTACTTC
.,TRBD2,TRBJ2-1,TRBV4-1,CASSLLAGANEQFF,TGCGCCAGCAGCCTACTAGCGGGAGCAAATGAGCAGTTCTTC
many,.,TRBJ1-1,TRBV7-9,CASSLGVMNTEAFF,TGTGCCAGCAGCTTAGGAGTCATGAACACTGAAGCTTTCTTT
.,.,TRBJ2-3,TRBV9,CASSVGLVSTDTQYF,TGTGCCAGCAGCGTAGGCCTAGTATCCACAGATACGCAGTATTTT
.,.,TRBJ2-3,TRBV28,CASSLLGGDVEDTQYF,TGTGCCAGCAGTTTATTAGGCGGGGACGTGGAGGATACGCAGTATTTT
.,.,TRBJ1-3,TRBV18,CASSLQGPGNTIYF,TGTGCCAGCTCACTACAGGGTCCAGGAAACACCATATATTTT
.,TRBD2,TRBJ2-1,TRBV7-6,CASSTLAGRSYNEQFF,TGTGCCAGCAGCACCTTAGCGGGACGCTCCTACAATGAGCAGTTCTTC
.,TRBD1,TRBJ1-4,TRBV18,CASSPSGQGAEKLFF,TGTGCCAGCTCACCTTCAGGACAGGGGGCTGAAAAACTGTTTTTT
.,TRBD1,TRBJ2-5,TRBV14,CASSSWTGQETQYF,TGTGCCAGCAGCTCGTGGACAGGGCAAGAGACCCAGTACTTC
.,.,TRBJ1-3,TRBV2,CASSREFSGNTIYF,TGTGCCAGCAGTAGGGAGTTCTCTGGAAACACCATATATTTT
few,.,TRBJ2-7,TRBV7-9,CASSPAVSSYEQYF,TGTGCCAGCAGCCCCGCGGTGAGCTCCTACGAGCAGTACTTC
.,TRBD1,TRBJ2-1,TRBV18,CASSRNRGSSYNEQFF,TGTGCCAGCTCACGGAACAGGGGGAGCTCCTACAATGAGCAGTTCTTC
.,.,TRBJ2-1,TRBV13,CASSLQPGDNEQFF,TGTGCCAGCAGCTTACAACCGGGAGATAATGAGCAGTTCTTC
once,TRBD1,TRBJ2-1,TRBV19,CASSMGTGPVVYNEQFF,TGTGCCAGTAGTATGGGGACAGGACCTGTAGTATACAATGAGCAGTTCTTC
.,TRBD1,TRBJ1-2,TRBV5-1,CASSLGQGNSNYGYTF,TGCGCCAGCAGCTTGGGACAGGGAAATTCTAACTATGGCTACACCTTC
.,.,TRBJ2-2,TRBV9,CASSVGGTQSGELFF,TGTGCCAGCAGCGTAGGGGGGACTCAGAGCGGGGAGCTGTTTTTT
few,.,TRBJ2-2,TRBV28,CASSPMGSTGELFF,TGTGCCAGCAGCCCCATGGGGAGCACCGGGGAGCTGTTTTTT
.,TRBD2,TRBJ2-2,TRBV5-1,CASSTGSGSGTGELFF,TGCGCCAGCAGCACCGGTAGCGGGAGCGGCACCGGGGAGCTGTTTTTT
.,TRBD2,TRBJ2-3,TRBV27,CASTRIAGKVDTQYF,TGTGCCAGCACACGGATAGCGGGGAAGGTAGATACGCAGTATTTT
.,.,TRBJ2-4,TRBV18,CASSPPTGIIQYF,TGTGCCAGCTCACCACCCACAGGTATCATTCAGTACTTC
.,TRBD1,TRBJ2-1,TRBV20-1,CSAYRGEQFF,TGCAGTGCCTACAGGGGGGAGCAGTTCTTC
few,TRBD1,TRBJ2-5,TRBV2,CASRWDRPQETQYF,TGTGCCAGCAGGTGGGACAGGCCGCAAGAGACCCAGTACTTC
.,TRBD2,TRBJ2-7,TRBV5-5,CASSPGGTSRGGTYEQYF,TGTGCCAGCAGCCCGGGGGGGACTAGCCGTGGAGGGACCTACGAGCAGTACTTC
few,.,TRBJ1-5,TRBV2,CASSESDFSNQPQHF,TGTGCCAGCAGTGAATCGGACTTTAGCAATCAGCCCCAGCATTTT